These 18 T cell receptor beta chains were sequenced from one sample in a study of Ad26.COV2.S vaccination and SARS-CoV-2 variants. Treatment denoted: roughly 20 received Ad26.COV2.S at low or high dose, single or two shots; 5 received placebo; per-sample allocation not given. Material that was analyzed had been drawn on day 63 after the first vaccine or placebo injection. The repertoire was sequenced with immunoSEQ multiplex PCR; TCRdb's copy has only in-frame clones and lacks some. Found here are fewer than 500,000 clones, about 91% of them singletons; the top ten hold 2% to 3%. The sequencing used peripheral blood, collected in a trial of Ad26.COV2.S vaccine versus placebo. The receptors come from a person aged 18-65 years who received the Ad26.COV2.S COVID-19 vaccine or a placebo.

J is TRBJ2-1 and V is TRBV4-1; D perhaps matches TRBD1 (7 bases). This CDR3 has 12 residues. V lost 6 bases, J lost 8 bases, and 11 bases lay in between. CDR1 MGHRA and CDR2 YSYEKL come from the germline V gene. The CDR3 bases are TGCGCCAGCAGTGGAGGGGGCGATGAGCAGTTCTTC. As protein: CASSGGGDEQFF.

The V and J genes are TRBV18 and TRBJ2-6; D might be TRBD1 (5 bases). The CDR3 loop spans 18 amino acids. The germline V gene encodes CDR1 KGHSH and CDR2 LQKENI. V lost 6 bases and J 1 base, leaving 19 bases between the germline ends. CDR3 coding DNA: TGTGCCAGCTCGCCAGGGTTTATCACCTATTCTGGGGCCAACGTCCTGACTTTC. Encoded protein: CASSPGFITYSGANVLTF.

The chain has TRBV6-2 or TRBV6-3 and TRBJ2-2; TRBD1 agrees at 8 bases. CDR1 is MNHEY and CDR2 is SVGEGT in the germline V gene. CDR3 length: 17 residues. J was trimmed by 4 bases and V by 4 bases; bases with no gene match: 11. The CDR3 here is CASSFNLAGGGTGELFF. The CDR3 nucleotides read TGTGCCAGCAGTTTCAATCTGGCAGGGGGCGGCACCGGGGAGCTGTTTTTT.

The chain combines TRBV5-1 with TRBJ2-1; 7 bases align to TRBD1. V lost 5 bases to trimming and J lost 0 bases; unmatched junction nucleotides: 5. Germline CDR1 SGHRS, CDR2 YFSETQ. The CDR3 has 15 residues. CDR3 in DNA: TGCGCCAGCAGTCCGGGACAGACCTCCTACAATGAGCAGTTCTTC. Residues: CASSPGQTSYNEQFF.

V is TRBV19 and J is TRBJ1-6; TRBD1 matches at 10 bases. CDR3 size: 15 residues. Germline V lookup: CDR1 LNHDA, CDR2 SQIVND (reference sequence). With 6 bases clipped from V and 9 bases from J, the junction kept 8 bases outside the gene matches. CDR3 DNA sequence: TGTGCCAGTAGCCCGACAGGGGGCGCGAGTTCACCCCTCCACTTT. This sequence encodes CASSPTGGASSPLHF.

This clone appeared once. The rearrangement joins TRBV5-1 to TRBJ2-1; a weak D match, TRBD2 (6 bases). Trimming shortened V by 4 bases and J by 7 bases, and 15 bases separated the two germline ends. Germline V gene sequence: CDR1 SGHRS, CDR2 YFSETQ. CDR3 length equals 14 residues. Written as DNA, the CDR3 is TGCGCCAGCAGCCTGCACGGAGGGGCGAATGAGCAGTTCTTC. Translated: CASSLHGGANEQFF.

J is TRBJ1-1 and V is TRBV7-6; D may be TRBD1 (6 bases). The CDR3 extends over 16 amino acids. In germline, CDR1 is SGHVS, CDR2 FNYEAQ. Trimming pared 5 bases from V and 1 base from J, leaving 17 bases between. CDR3 residues: CASSALGGAGNTEAFF. CDR3 sequence (DNA): TGTGCCAGCAGCGCCCTTGGGGGGGCGGGGAACACTGAAGCTTTCTTT.

The chain employs TRBV5-1 and TRBJ2-5; D possibly corresponds to TRBD1 (6 bases). Trimming pared 4 bases from V and 1 base from J, leaving 14 bases between. The germline V gene encodes CDR1 SGHRS and CDR2 YFSETQ. The CDR3 has 15 residues. CDR3 region: CASSTEGTFQETQYF. The CDR3 DNA is TGCGCCAGCAGCACCGAGGGGACATTCCAAGAGACCCAGTACTTC.

The chain recombines TRBV19 with TRBJ2-1; D not certain. Germline CDR1 reads LNHDA; CDR2 reads SQIVND (reference sequence). V was pared by 2 bases and J by 5 bases, with 4 bases between. CDR3 length: 12 residues. DNA of the CDR3: TGTGCCAGTAGTATACGGGACAATGAGCAGTTCTTC. It is translated as CASSIRDNEQFF.

The chain has TRBV11-3 and TRBJ2-3; 10 nucleotides match TRBD2. J lost 2 bases, V lost 3 bases, and 8 bases had no gene match. Germline lookup yields CDR1 SGHNT and CDR2 YENEEA. The length of the CDR3 is 17 residues. CDR3 DNA: TGTGCCAGCAGCTTTAGGAGGACTAGCGGTATCACAGATACGCAGTATTTT. Translating gives CASSFRRTSGITDTQYF.

The chain links TRBV9 to TRBJ2-2; D remains unclear. The V gene's germline CDR1 is SGDLS and CDR2 YYNGEE. V lost 2 bases to trimming and J lost 4 bases, with 12 bases between them. The CDR3 totals 15 residues. In DNA form, the CDR3 reads TGTGCCAGCAGCGTTAGGTATCTGGGCACCGGGGAGCTGTTTTTT. Its translation is CASSVRYLGTGELFF.

The rearrangement uses TRBV19 and TRBJ1-2, with 7 bases that match TRBD1. The junction had 5 bases not matched to a gene; V was cut back by 8 bases and J by 5 bases. Germline V gene sequence: CDR1 LNHDA, CDR2 SQIVND (reference sequence). There are 12 residues in the CDR3. CDR3: CASSRQGYGYTF. CDR3 bases: TGTGCCAGTTCTCGACAGGGATATGGCTACACCTTC.

The V gene is TRBV5-1, the J gene TRBJ2-3, with 7 bases identical to TRBD2. Trimming cost V 0 bases and J 3 bases; bases outside gene matches: 4. The germline gives CDR1 SGHRS, CDR2 YFSETQ. The CDR3 is 15 amino acids. CDR3 nucleotides: TGCGCCAGCAGCTTGGAGCGGGGATGGACAGATACGCAGTATTTT. This translates into CASSLERGWTDTQYF.

The chain is built from TRBV5-4 and TRBJ2-5, with 8 bases fitting TRBD2. The germline CDR1 and CDR2 sequences are SGHNT and YYREEE (reference sequence). Trimming removed 1 base from V and 4 bases from J; junction bases left unmatched: 6. CDR3 size: 15 residues. CDR3 DNA: TGTGCCAGCAGCTTGAAGCGGGAGCGGGGAGAGACCCAGTACTTC. Translated: CASSLKRERGETQYF.

This chain links TRBV7-3 with TRBJ2-5; TRBD2 matches at 16 bases. CDR1 and CDR2 (germline): SGHTA, FQGTGA. The CDR3 runs 17 residues. V was clipped by 4 bases and J by 5 bases; unmatched bases: 7. The CDR3 protein is CASSSGTSGRVGETQYF. CDR3 coding DNA: TGTGCCAGCAGCTCCGGGACTAGCGGGAGGGTAGGGGAGACCCAGTACTTC. Filled out from reference TRBV7-3 and TRBJ2-5, the complete variable domain reads GAGVSQTPSNKVTEKGKYVELRCDPISGHTALYWYRQSLGQGPEFLIYFQGTGAADDSGLPNDRFFAVRPEGSVSTLKIQRTERGDSAVYLCASSSGTSGRVGETQYFGPGTRLLVL.

The J gene is TRBJ1-2, the V gene TRBV4-2; tentative D call: TRBD1 (6 bases). Trimming left V 1 base short and J 4 bases short, with 16 bases between. The CDR3 contains 16 residues. Germline V CDR1 and CDR2: LGHNA, YNFKEQ. The chain's CDR3 is CASSQAGQSWGYGYTF. The CDR3 region has the DNA TGTGCCAGCAGCCAAGCCGGACAGTCCTGGGGCTATGGCTACACCTTC.

The chain is built from TRBV5-1 and TRBJ1-1, with D hard to call. Trimming cost V 4 bases and J 6 bases, with 25 bases left between them. The CDR3 contains 17 residues. From germline, CDR1 is SGHRS and CDR2 YFSETQ. In DNA form, the CDR3 reads TGCGCCAGCAGCCCCTCATCGATCCGGGTCTTGATCGCTGAAGCTTTCTTT. Translation gives CASSPSSIRVLIAEAFF. Filled out from reference TRBV5-1 and TRBJ1-1, the complete variable domain reads KAGVTQTPRYLIKTRGQQVTLSCSPISGHRSVSWYQQTPGQGLQFLFEYFSETQRNKGNFPGRFSGRQFSNSRSEMNVSTLELGDSALYLCASSPSSIRVLIAEAFFGQGTRLTVV.

The chain has TRBV6-5 and TRBJ1-1, with TRBD1 as a possible D gene (5 bases). Trimming took 0 bases from V and 6 from J, leaving 14 bases between them. Germline CDR1 reads MNHEY; CDR2 reads SVGAGI. The CDR3 is 15 amino acids. Written as DNA, the CDR3 is TGTGCCAGCAGTTACTCGATGGGACGAATCTCTGAAGCTTTCTTT. Translation: CASSYSMGRISEAFF.